This T cell receptor beta chain was observed in a study of blood T cells in healthy people across ages. The V and J ends lost 0 bases and 2 bases, in that order; junction bases with no gene match: 11. Per the germline V gene, CDR1 is SGHTA and CDR2 is FQGNSA. CDR3 size: 18 residues. Samples each had at least 5.5 micrograms of total RNA extracted. Primers used in a second PCR of about 7 to 12 cycles were a sample-barcoded 5' primer and a J-beta primer mix. TCRdb redid the calling of the 5' RACE reads with MiXCR, one entry per CDR3 protein. The sample has roughly 700,000 distinct CDR3 sequences; approximately 49% are singletons.

The sample was blood. This chain links TRBV7-2 with TRBJ2-3, with 7 nucleotides matching TRBD2. This clonotype was sampled from a woman aged 60-75 years in good health. The CDR3 bases are TGTGCCAGCAGCTTAGCGATCAGAGCGGGAACTCACACAGATACGCAGTATTTT. It is translated as CASSLAIRAGTHTDTQYF.